This record concerns one T cell receptor (beta chain) sequence. Its antigen remains unidentified. These data are taken from a study of identical twins. Overall study findings and caveats: The abundant beta clonotypes from cord blood had fewer insertions, and memory repertoires had none of this. Excess twin sharing in beta out-of-frame sequences was weaker. Modelling approaches yielded underestimates of out-of-frame TCR alpha sharing between monozygotic twins.

Deletions cut 0 bases from V and 2 bases from J, with 13 bases between. The germline V gene has CDR1 LGHNA and CDR2 YSLEER. There are 16 residues in the CDR3. TCRdb re-derived calls from the 5' RACE reads in MiXCR, one entry per CDR3 protein. The sample has 350,000 to 600,000 distinct CDR3 sequences, 13% to 15% seen once. This sample was shared with a second study, whose subject was yellow fever vaccine responses in identical twins.

The chain couples TRBV4-3 to TRBJ2-5; D is unresolved. The TCR originated in a woman between 18 and 29 years old in good health. The sequencing sample was made of CD4+ T cells sorted from blood. CDR3 sequence reads: CASSQDGPLGQETQYF. CDR3 bases: TGCGCCAGCAGCCAAGATGGCCCCTTGGGGCAAGAGACCCAGTACTTC.